The source of this T cell receptor (beta chain) is a study of blood T cell repertoires in COVID-19. Study summary: The analysed material was cDNA or gDNA that came from T cells, B-cell-depleted T cells, or PBMCs.

This CDR3 is 16 amino acids long. Trimming took 2 bases from V and 4 from J; bases not matched to a gene: 10. The germline V gene encodes CDR1 SGHRS and CDR2 YFSETQ. Each participant's cohort was designated according to participant-reported clinical history. The authors' processing: Estimation of nucleated cell counts was performed using reference gene primer amplification. Repertoires were generated with immunoSEQ multiplex PCR, while TCRdb's copy carries only in-frame clones and drops some. The V and J calls and clone size were taken over from that table, and D and trimming were inferred from the DNA. The sample contains around 420,000 clones, 88% of which appear only once.

Sequenced input: PBMCs or T cells enriched from blood (not recorded which). The chain recombines TRBV5-1 with TRBJ2-3, with 7 positions matching TRBD2. The sequence derives from a middle-aged woman with acute COVID-19. The CDR3 spells CASSLGRRGNSDTQYF. CDR3 coding DNA: TGCGCCAGCAGCTTAGGGCGGCGGGGGAATTCAGATACGCAGTATTTT.